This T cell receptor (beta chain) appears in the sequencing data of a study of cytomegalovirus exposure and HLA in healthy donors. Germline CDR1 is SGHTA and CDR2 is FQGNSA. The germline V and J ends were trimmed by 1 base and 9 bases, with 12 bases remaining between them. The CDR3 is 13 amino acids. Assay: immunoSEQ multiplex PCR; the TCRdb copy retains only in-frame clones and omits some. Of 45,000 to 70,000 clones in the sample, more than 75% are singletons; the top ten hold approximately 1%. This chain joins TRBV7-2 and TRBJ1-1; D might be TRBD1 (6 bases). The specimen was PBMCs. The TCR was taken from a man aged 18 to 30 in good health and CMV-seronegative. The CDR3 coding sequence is TGTGCCAGCAGCTTAGGACAGGCCCGCCAAGCTTTCTTT. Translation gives CASSLGQARQAFF.